Shown below are 10 T cell receptor beta chains from a single sample sequenced in a study of cytomegalovirus exposure and HLA in healthy donors. The table came from immunoSEQ multiplex PCR; TCRdb's copy has only in-frame clones and leaves some out. The sample consists of about 64,000 clones, 90% to 95% of them appearing once. Sequenced: PBMCs. The origin of the receptors is a woman aged 18-29 years in good health and CMV-seropositive.

In its sample, this clone was seen once. The rearrangement joins TRBV5-4 to TRBJ2-5; possible D gene TRBD2, 7 bases. The CDR3 consists of 15 residues. Trimming stripped 0 bases from V and 4 bases from J, with 13 bases between. Germline V gives CDR1 SGHNT, CDR2 YYREEE (reference sequence). CDR3 region: CASSLVGGALETQYF. CDR3 DNA sequence: TGTGCCAGCAGCTTGGTTGGGGGGGCCTTAGAGACCCAGTACTTC.

The gene calls are TRBV27 and TRBJ2-7; the match to TRBD2 covers 7 bases. CDR3 length: 15 residues. Losses at the gene ends were 6 bases for V and 0 bases for J; bases not matched to a gene: 8. Germline-derived CDR1 and CDR2 are MNHEY and SMNVEV (reference sequence). The CDR3 DNA reads TGTGCCAGCAGCTTAGAGGGAGGGAGCTCCTACGAGCAGTACTTC. This gives the protein CASSLEGGSSYEQYF.

The chain links TRBV6-1 to TRBJ2-1; 9 nucleotides match TRBD1. Germline V gives CDR1 MNHNS, CDR2 SASEGT. The CDR3 extends over 14 amino acids. V lost 6 bases to trimming and J lost 4 bases; unmatched junction nucleotides: 4. The CDR3 reads CASRRGQGYNEQFF. In nucleotides, the CDR3 is TGTGCCAGCAGGAGGGGACAGGGTTACAATGAGCAGTTCTTC.

The chain links TRBV2 to TRBJ1-5; D is possibly TRBD1 (6 bases). The CDR3 is 15 residues long. CDR1 and CDR2 (germline): SNHLY, FYNNEI. The ends were cut back, 4 bases at V and 7 bases at J, with 17 bases in the middle. The CDR3 sequence is CASSVEGTRNQPQHF. The CDR3 DNA reads as TGTGCCAGCAGTGTTGAGGGGACACGGAACCAGCCCCAGCATTTT. The full variable domain, completed using reference TRBV2 and TRBJ1-5, is EPEVTQTPSHQVTQMGQEVILRCVPISNHLYFYWYRQILGQKVEFLVSFYNNEISEKSEIFDDQFSVERPDGSNFTLKIRSTKLEDSAMYFCASSVEGTRNQPQHFGDGTRLSIL.

This chain connects TRBV25-1 to TRBJ2-5, with D perhaps matching TRBD2 (6 bases). The CDR3 has 16 residues. The germline V gene encodes CDR1 MGHDK and CDR2 SYGVNS. The V gene lost 2 bases and the J gene lost 0 bases, with 13 bases spanning the gap. CDR3 sequence: CASSEAGREYQETQYF. DNA of the CDR3: TGTGCCAGCAGTGAAGCAGGACGGGAGTACCAAGAGACCCAGTACTTC.

This chain links TRBV29-1 with TRBJ2-3, with a tentative D call TRBD1 (5 bases). CDR1 and CDR2 (germline): SQVTM, ANQGSEA. The CDR3 contains 17 residues. V was cut by 6 bases and J by 5 bases, with 27 bases left in between. CDR3 amino acids: CSVIHPSGIYALDTQYF. The DNA of the CDR3 is TGCAGCGTGATTCACCCCTCAGGGATCTATGCTTTAGATACGCAGTATTTT.

The chain is built from TRBV27 and TRBJ2-1; the D gene is possibly TRBD2 (6 bases). Germline CDR1 and CDR2: MNHEY and SMNVEV (reference sequence). V was clipped by 5 bases and J by 3 bases, with 11 bases between them. The CDR3 runs 14 residues. The CDR3 spells CASSNGGIYNEQFF. The CDR3, as DNA: TGTGCCAGCAGTAACGGGGGAATCTACAATGAGCAGTTCTTC.

The CDR3 DNA reads TGTGCCAGCAGTTCAACTAGCGGGATGGAACAAGAGACCCAGTACTTC. This sequence encodes CASSSTSGMEQETQYF. The V gene is TRBV27, the J gene TRBJ2-5; TRBD2 matches at 10 bases. Trimming at V came to 4 bases and at J to 2 bases, leaving 7 bases not matched to a gene. This CDR3 has 16 amino acids. CDR1 is MNHEY and CDR2 is SMNVEV in the germline V gene (reference sequence).

This clone was seen a single time. The chain employs TRBV30 and TRBJ2-6; unclear D gene. The CDR3 is 12 residues long. V lost 4 bases and J 1 base, leaving 2 bases between the germline ends. Germline loops: CDR1 GTSNPN, CDR2 SVGIG (reference sequence). Here the CDR3 reads CAWISGANVLTF. DNA of the CDR3: TGTGCCTGGATATCTGGGGCCAACGTCCTGACTTTC.

This chain connects TRBV7-2 to TRBJ2-7; TRBD2 matches 11 bases. The V gene's germline CDR1 is SGHTA and CDR2 FQGNSA. CDR3 size: 15 residues. With 2 bases clipped from V and 5 bases from J, the junction kept 5 bases outside the gene matches. CDR3 region: CASSLLAGGPDEQYF. CDR3 DNA sequence: TGTGCCAGCAGCTTACTAGCGGGGGGTCCAGACGAGCAGTACTTC.